This TCR beta chain was recovered during a study of blood T cell repertoires in COVID-19. For the study at large: Sample material is recorded as cDNA or gDNA derived from T cells, B-cell-depleted T cells, or PBMCs.

As handled by the study authors: It was from reference gene primer amplification that nucleated cell counts were estimated. Clones were read by immunoSEQ multiplex PCR, and TCRdb kept only the in-frame ones, dropping some. That table furnishes V, J and clone size, whereas the DNA furnished D and trimming. The repertoire holds 90,000 to 100,000 clones, around 90% seen once, with under 5.5% in the top ten. Trimming pared 5 bases from V and 6 bases from J, leaving 13 bases between. Germline V gives CDR1 SGHTA, CDR2 FQGTGA. This CDR3 has 13 residues. Seattle patients were enrolled while actively infected and followed longitudinally.

Sequencing was performed on peripheral blood. The sequence came from a man between 60 and 70 years old with COVID-19, enrolled during active disease. The chain is built from TRBV7-3 and TRBJ1-2; D not resolved. The CDR3 DNA reads TGTGCCAGCAGCCGAGACACAAGAGATGGCTACACCTTC. Translation: CASSRDTRDGYTF.